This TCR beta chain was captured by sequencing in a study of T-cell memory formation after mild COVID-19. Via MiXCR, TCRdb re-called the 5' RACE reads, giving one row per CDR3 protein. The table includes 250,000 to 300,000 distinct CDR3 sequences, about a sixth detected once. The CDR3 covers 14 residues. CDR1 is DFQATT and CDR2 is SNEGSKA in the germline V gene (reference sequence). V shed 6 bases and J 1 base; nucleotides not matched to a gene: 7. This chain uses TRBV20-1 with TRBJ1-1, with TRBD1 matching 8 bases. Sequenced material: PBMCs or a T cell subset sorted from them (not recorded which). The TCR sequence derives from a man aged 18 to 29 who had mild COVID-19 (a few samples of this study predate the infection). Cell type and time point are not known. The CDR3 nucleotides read TGCAGTGCCAGACAGGGGACACGGAACACTGAAGCTTTCTTT. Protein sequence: CSARQGTRNTEAFF.